This TCR beta chain originates from a study of control samples from healthy donors and cancer patients. V was trimmed by 4 bases and J by 1 base, leaving 8 bases between them. CDR3 length: 13 amino acids. Looked up from germline, CDR1 is MGHDK and CDR2 is SYGVNS. Profiled with immunoSEQ multiplex PCR; TCRdb holds only in-frame clones, not every one. The sample holds roughly 32,000 clones, about 85% seen once. This chain uses TRBV25-1 with TRBJ2-7; D not resolved. This TCR was recovered from a woman aged 35 to 49 with lung cancer. Sequenced material: PBMCs. CDR3: CASSGNGSYEQYF. The CDR3 coding sequence is TGTGCCAGCAGTGGTAATGGTTCCTACGAGCAGTACTTC.